Given below is one TCR beta chain in context. What it binds is unknown. Time point: baseline pretreatment blood. Treatment defined: 15 Gy SBRT to primary tumor, nephrectomy 4 weeks later. The data are from a study of radiation and T cells in renal cell carcinoma. Assay: immunoSEQ multiplex PCR; the TCRdb copy retains only in-frame clones and omits some. The repertoire holds about 140,000 clones, with over 80% as singletons. Overall study results and limits: From baseline, blood top tumor clonotypes peaked at 2 weeks post-radiation.

Sequencing was performed on blood, taken from a patient whose treatment included radiotherapy and nephrectomy. This TCR was recovered from a woman between 45 and 65 years old with renal cell carcinoma.

The CDR3 nucleotides read TGCGCCAGCAGCCAAGATCCCGGGACAGGGTCCTACGAGCAGTACTTC. Residues: CASSQDPGTGSYEQYF. V usage is TRBV4-1 and J usage is TRBJ2-7; the match to TRBD1 covers 9 bases. CDR3 length: 16 residues. The trim removed 0 bases at V and 1 base at J, leaving 4 bases unmatched. The germline V gene encodes CDR1 MGHRA and CDR2 YSYEKL.